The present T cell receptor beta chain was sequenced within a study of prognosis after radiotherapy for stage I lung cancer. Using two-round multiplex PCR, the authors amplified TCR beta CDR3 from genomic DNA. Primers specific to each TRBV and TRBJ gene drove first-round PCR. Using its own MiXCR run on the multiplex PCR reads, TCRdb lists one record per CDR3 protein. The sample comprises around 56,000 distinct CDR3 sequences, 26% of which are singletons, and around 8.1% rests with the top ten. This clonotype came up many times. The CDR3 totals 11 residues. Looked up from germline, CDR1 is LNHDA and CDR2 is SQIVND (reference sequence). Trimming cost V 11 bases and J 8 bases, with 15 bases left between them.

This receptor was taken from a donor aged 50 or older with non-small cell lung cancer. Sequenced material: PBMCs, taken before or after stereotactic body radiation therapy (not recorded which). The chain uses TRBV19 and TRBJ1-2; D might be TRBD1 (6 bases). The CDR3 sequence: CAATDSQGYTF. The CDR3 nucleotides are TGTGCCGCCACGGACAGTCAGGGCTACACCTTC.